This TCR beta chain is drawn from a study of shared clonotypes between healthy human individuals. Study-level findings and limits: Large sequencing depth failed to make sorted-subset sequencing complete, rarefaction showed.

This CDR3 comprises 14 residues. V gave up 4 bases and J gave up 3 bases; unmatched junction bases: 5. CDR1 and CDR2 (germline): SNHLY, FYNNEI. About this clone itself: Its antigen is currently unknown.

CD45RO-negative, CCR7-selected cells formed the naive CD8 fraction, which excluded terminally differentiated effector memory CD45RA+ cells. TCRdb's copy holds only in-frame clones and misses some; the assay was immunoSEQ multiplex PCR. There are around 580,000 clones in the sample; roughly 98% occur only once, and 0.3% to 0.35% lies in the top ten. V usage is TRBV2 and J usage is TRBJ2-7, with 8 positions matching TRBD1. The clonotype comes from a man aged 25-40 years in good health. The sample consisted of naive CD8+ T cells sorted from blood. The CDR3 DNA sequence: TGTGCCAGCAGTGCCTTAGGACAGGGCTACGAGCAGTACTTC. This codes for CASSALGQGYEQYF.